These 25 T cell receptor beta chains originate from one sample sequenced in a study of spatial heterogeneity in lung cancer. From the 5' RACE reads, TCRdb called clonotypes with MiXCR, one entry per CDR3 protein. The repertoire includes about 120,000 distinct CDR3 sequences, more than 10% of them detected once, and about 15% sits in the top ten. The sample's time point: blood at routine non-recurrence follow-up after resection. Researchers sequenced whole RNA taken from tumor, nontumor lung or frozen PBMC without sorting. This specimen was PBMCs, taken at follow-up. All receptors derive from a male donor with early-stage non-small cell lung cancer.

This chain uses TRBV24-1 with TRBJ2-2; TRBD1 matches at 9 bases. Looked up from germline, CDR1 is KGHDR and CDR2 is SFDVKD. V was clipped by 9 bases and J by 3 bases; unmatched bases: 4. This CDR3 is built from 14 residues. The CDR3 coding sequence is TGTGCCACCGGGACAGGGAGAGACACCGGGGAGCTGTTTTTT. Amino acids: CATGTGRDTGELFF.

The CDR3 sequence is CASSQVEGHYEQYF. The CDR3 coding sequence is TGTGCCAGCAGCCAAGTAGAGGGACACTACGAGCAGTACTTC. V usage is TRBV4-2 and J usage is TRBJ2-7; D perhaps matches TRBD1 (6 bases). The CDR3 has 14 residues. CDR1 and CDR2 (germline): LGHNA, YNFKEQ. The V end was cut by 1 base, the J end by 3 bases, with 10 bases between.

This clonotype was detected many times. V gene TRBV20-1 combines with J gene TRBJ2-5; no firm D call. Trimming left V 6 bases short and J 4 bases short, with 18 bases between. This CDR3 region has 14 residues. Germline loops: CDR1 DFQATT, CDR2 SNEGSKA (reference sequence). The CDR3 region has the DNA TGCAGTGCACGGCCGCGCATTCGGGCAGAGACCCAGTACTTC. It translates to CSARPRIRAETQYF.

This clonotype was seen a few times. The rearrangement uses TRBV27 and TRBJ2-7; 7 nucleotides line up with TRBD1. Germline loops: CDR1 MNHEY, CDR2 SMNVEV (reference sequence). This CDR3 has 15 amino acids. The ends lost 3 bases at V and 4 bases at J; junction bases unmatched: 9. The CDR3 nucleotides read TGTGCCAGCAGTTTGGGGACAGAGTCCTTATACGAGCAGTACTTC. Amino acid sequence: CASSLGTESLYEQYF.

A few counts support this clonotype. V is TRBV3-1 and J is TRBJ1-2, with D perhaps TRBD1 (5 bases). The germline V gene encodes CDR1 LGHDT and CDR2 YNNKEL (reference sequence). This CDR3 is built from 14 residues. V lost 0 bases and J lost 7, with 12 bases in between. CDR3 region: CASSQDSGLGGYTF. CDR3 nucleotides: TGTGCCAGCAGCCAAGATTCGGGGCTTGGTGGCTACACCTTC.

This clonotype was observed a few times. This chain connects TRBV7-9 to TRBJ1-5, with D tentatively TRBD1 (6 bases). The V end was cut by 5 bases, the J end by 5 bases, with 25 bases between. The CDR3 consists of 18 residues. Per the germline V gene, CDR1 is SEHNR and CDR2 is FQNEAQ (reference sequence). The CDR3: CASSRPGHRRGIDQPQHF. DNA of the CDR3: TGTGCCAGCAGCCGTCCTGGACATAGGAGGGGGATCGATCAGCCCCAGCATTTT.

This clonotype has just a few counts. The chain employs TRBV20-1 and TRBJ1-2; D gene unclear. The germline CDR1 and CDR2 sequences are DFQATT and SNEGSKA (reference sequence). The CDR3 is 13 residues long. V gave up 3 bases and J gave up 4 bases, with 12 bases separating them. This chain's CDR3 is CSASIGRSYGYTF. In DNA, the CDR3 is TGCAGTGCTAGTATTGGCAGGAGCTATGGCTACACCTTC.

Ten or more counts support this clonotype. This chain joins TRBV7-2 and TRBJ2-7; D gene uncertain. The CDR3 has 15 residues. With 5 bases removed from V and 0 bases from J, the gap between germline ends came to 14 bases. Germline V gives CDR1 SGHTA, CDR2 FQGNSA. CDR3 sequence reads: CASSLSVTDSYEQYF. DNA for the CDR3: TGTGCCAGCAGCCTGTCCGTGACCGACTCCTACGAGCAGTACTTC.

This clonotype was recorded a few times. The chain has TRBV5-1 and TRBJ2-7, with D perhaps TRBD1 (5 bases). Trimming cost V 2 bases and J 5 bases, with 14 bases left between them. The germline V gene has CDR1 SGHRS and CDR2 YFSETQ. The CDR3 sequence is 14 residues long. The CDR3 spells CASSFTGGVDEQYF. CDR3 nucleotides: TGCGCCAGCAGCTTCACAGGTGGAGTCGACGAGCAGTACTTC. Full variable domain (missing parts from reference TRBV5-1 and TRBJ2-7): KAGVTQTPRYLIKTRGQQVTLSCSPISGHRSVSWYQQTPGQGLQFLFEYFSETQRNKGNFPGRFSGRQFSNSRSEMNVSTLELGDSALYLCASSFTGGVDEQYFGPGTRLTVT.

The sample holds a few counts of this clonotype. The CDR3 sequence: CASSPPDRSYEQYF. The CDR3 bases are TGTGCCAGCAGCCCACCCGACCGTTCCTACGAGCAGTACTTC. The chain is built from TRBV13 and TRBJ2-7, with no clear D. There are 14 residues in the CDR3. Looked up from germline, CDR1 is PRHDT and CDR2 is FYEKMQ (reference sequence). V was pared by 5 bases and J by 1 base, with 12 bases between.

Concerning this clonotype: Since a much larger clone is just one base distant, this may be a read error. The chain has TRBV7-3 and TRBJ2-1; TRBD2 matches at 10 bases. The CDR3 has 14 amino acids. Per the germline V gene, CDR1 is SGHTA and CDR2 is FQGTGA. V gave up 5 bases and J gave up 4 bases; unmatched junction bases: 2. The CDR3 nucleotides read TGTGCCAGCAGCCTAGCGGGGGTGTACAATGAGCAGTTCTTC. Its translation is CASSLAGVYNEQFF. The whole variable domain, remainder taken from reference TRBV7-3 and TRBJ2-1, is GAGVSQTPSNKVTEKGKYVELRCDPISGHTALYWYRQSLGQGPEFLIYFQGTGAADDSGLPNDRFFAVRPEGSVSTLKIQRTERGDSAVYLCASSLAGVYNEQFFGPGTRLTVL.

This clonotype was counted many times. CDR3 in DNA: TGCGCCAGCAGCCAGGGTAGCGGGGGGTACACGGAGACCCAGTACTTC. As protein: CASSQGSGGYTETQYF. The V gene is TRBV4-3, the J gene TRBJ2-5; TRBD2 agrees at 10 bases. CDR3 length equals 16 residues. Germline V gives CDR1 LGHNA, CDR2 YSLEER. The junction had 9 bases not matched to a gene; V was cut back by 3 bases and J by 5 bases.

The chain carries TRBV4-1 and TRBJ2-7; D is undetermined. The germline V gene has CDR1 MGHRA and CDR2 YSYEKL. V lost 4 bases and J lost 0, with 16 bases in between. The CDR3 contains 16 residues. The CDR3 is CASSPIRGRFSYEQYF. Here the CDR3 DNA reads TGCGCCAGCAGCCCCATCAGAGGAAGGTTCTCCTACGAGCAGTACTTC.

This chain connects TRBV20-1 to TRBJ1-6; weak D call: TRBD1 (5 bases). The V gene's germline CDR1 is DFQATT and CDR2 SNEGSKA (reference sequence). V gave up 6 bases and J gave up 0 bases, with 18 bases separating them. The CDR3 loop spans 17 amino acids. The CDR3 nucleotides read TGCAGTGCCCCCGACCGTGGGGGGAGCTCCTATAATTCACCCCTCCACTTT. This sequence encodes CSAPDRGGSSYNSPLHF.

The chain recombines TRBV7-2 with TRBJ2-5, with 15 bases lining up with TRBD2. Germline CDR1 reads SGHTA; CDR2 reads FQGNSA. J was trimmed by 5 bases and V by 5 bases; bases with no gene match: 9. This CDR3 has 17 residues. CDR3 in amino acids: CASSPGTSGGLGETQYF. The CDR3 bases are TGTGCCAGCAGCCCAGGGACTAGCGGGGGGCTGGGGGAGACCCAGTACTTC.

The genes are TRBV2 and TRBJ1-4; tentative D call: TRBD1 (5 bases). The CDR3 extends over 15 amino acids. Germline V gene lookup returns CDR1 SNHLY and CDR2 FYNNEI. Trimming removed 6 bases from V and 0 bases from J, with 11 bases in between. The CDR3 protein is CASSPQGSTNEKLFF. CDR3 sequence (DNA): TGTGCCAGCAGCCCCCAGGGCTCAACTAATGAAAAACTGTTTTTT.

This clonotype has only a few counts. Here the CDR3 DNA reads TGTGCCAGCAGCTTAGCTCATACTGAAGCTTTCTTT. It codes for CASSLAHTEAFF. The chain recombines TRBV5-5 with TRBJ1-1; D gene ambiguous. V lost 2 bases and J lost 5, with 7 bases in between. There are 12 residues in the CDR3. CDR1 and CDR2 (germline): SGHKS, YYEKEE (reference sequence).

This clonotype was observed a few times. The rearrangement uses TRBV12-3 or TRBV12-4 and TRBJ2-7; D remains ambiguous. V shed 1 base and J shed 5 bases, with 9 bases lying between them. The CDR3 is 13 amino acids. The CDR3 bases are TGTGCCAGCAGTTTAGGCAGTCGGGACGAGCAGTACTTC. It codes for CASSLGSRDEQYF.

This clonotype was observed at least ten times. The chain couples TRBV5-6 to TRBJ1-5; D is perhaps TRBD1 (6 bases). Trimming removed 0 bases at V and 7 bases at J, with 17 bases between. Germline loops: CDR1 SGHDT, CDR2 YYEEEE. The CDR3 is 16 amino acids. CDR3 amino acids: CASSLDGAGGRQPQHF. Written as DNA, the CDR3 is TGTGCCAGCAGCTTGGACGGCGCGGGGGGCCGGCAGCCCCAGCATTTT.

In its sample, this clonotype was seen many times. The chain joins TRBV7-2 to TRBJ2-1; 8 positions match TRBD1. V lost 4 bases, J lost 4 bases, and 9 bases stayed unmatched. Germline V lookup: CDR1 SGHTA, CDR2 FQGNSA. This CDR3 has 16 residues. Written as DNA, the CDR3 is TGTGCCAGCAGCTCAAGGACAGGGAGAAGATACAATGAGCAGTTCTTC. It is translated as CASSSRTGRRYNEQFF. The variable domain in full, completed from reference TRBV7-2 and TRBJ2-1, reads GAGVSQSPSNKVTEKGKDVELRCDPISGHTALYWYRQSLGQGLEFLIYFQGNSAPDKSGLPSDRFSAERTGGSVSTLTIQRTQQEDSAVYLCASSSRTGRRYNEQFFGPGTRLTVL.

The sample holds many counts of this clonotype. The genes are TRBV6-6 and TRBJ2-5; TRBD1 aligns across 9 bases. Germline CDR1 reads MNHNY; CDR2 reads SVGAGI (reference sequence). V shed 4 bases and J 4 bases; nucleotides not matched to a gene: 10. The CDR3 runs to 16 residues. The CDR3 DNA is TGTGCCAGCAGTTCATTTCGGACAGGGGAAGGAGAGACCCAGTACTTC. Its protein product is CASSSFRTGEGETQYF.

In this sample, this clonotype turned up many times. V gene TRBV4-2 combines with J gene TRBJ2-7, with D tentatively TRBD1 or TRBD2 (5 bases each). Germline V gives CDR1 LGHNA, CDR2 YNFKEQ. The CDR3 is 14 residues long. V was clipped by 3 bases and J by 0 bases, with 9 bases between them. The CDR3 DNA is TGTGCCAGCAGCCACTTGGGGACCTCCTACGAGCAGTACTTC. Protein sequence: CASSHLGTSYEQYF.

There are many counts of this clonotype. The CDR3 DNA reads TGTGCCAGCAGTGAAGGGTACGAGCAGTACTTC. It translates to CASSEGYEQYF. The genes are TRBV25-1 and TRBJ2-7; D is uncertain. Between the trimmed V and J ends, which lost 2 bases and 4 bases, there was a span of 3 bases. CDR1 and CDR2 from the germline V gene are MGHDK and SYGVNS. This CDR3 contains 11 residues.

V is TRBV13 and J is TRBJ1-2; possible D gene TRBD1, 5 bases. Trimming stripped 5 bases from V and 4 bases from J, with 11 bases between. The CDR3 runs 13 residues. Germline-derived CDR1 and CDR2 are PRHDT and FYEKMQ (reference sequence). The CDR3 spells CASSPGTAYGYTF. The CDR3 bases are TGTGCCAGCAGCCCCGGGACGGCCTATGGCTACACCTTC.

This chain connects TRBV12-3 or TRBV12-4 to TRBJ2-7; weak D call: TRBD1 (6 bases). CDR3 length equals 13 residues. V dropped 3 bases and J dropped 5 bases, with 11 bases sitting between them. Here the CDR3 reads CASSFRGSHEQYF. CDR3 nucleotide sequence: TGTGCCAGCAGTTTCAGGGGATCCCACGAGCAGTACTTC.